Shown below are 6 T cell receptor beta chains from a single sample sequenced in a study of blood T cell repertoires in COVID-19. Assay: immunoSEQ multiplex PCR; the TCRdb copy retains only in-frame clones and omits some. Here the sample spans more than 110,000 clones, 75% to 90% being singletons. Specimen: peripheral blood. Receptor source: an elderly woman with acute or convalescent COVID-19.

The rearrangement links TRBV7-9 to TRBJ2-7, with 11 nucleotides matching TRBD1. CDR1 and CDR2 (germline): SEHNR, FQNEAQ (reference sequence). Trimming took 5 bases from V and 1 from J; bases not matched to a gene: 4. CDR3 length: 15 residues. The CDR3 nucleotides are TGTGCCAGCAGCCGGACAGGGGGCGAATCCTACGAGCAGTACTTC. It codes for CASSRTGGESYEQYF.

This clone was seen only a few times. The chain employs TRBV28 and TRBJ1-1; 9 nucleotides line up with TRBD1. V dropped 3 bases and J dropped 4; count of bases not matched to a gene: 3. The CDR3 has 14 residues. The V gene's germline CDR1 is MDHEN and CDR2 SYDVKM. This chain's CDR3 is CASSFGTGTTEAFF. The CDR3 region has the DNA TGTGCCAGCAGTTTCGGGACAGGGACCACTGAAGCTTTCTTT.

The gene calls are TRBV28 and TRBJ2-7, with 8 bases identical to TRBD2. CDR1 and CDR2 from the germline V gene are MDHEN and SYDVKM. The junction had 6 bases not matched to a gene; V was cut back by 5 bases and J by 0 bases. The CDR3 has 15 residues. This CDR3 is CASSPPTSGSYEQYF. In nucleotides, the CDR3 is TGTGCCAGCAGTCCGCCTACTAGCGGCTCCTACGAGCAGTACTTC. Full variable domain (remainder filled in from reference TRBV28 and TRBJ2-7): DVKVTQSSRYLVKRTGEKVFLECVQDMDHENMFWYRQDPGLGLRLIYFSYDVKMKEKGDIPEGYSVSREKKERFSLILESASTNQTSMYLCASSPPTSGSYEQYFGPGTRLTVT.

The chain couples TRBV18 to TRBJ2-7, with D hard to call. The germline V and J ends were trimmed by 3 bases and 1 base, with 13 bases remaining between them. CDR1 is KGHSH, CDR2 LQKENI, per germline. The CDR3 runs 15 residues. The chain's CDR3 is CASSPPGEDSYEQYF. CDR3 coding DNA: TGTGCCAGCTCACCGCCGGGTGAGGATTCCTACGAGCAGTACTTC.

The chain's CDR3 is CASHRTGGHIDEQFF. The CDR3, as DNA: TGCGCCAGCCACCGGACAGGGGGCCATATCGATGAGCAGTTCTTC. The chain is built from TRBV4-1 and TRBJ2-1, with 11 bases matching TRBD1. Germline CDR1 reads MGHRA; CDR2 reads YSYEKL. After removal of 8 bases from V and 8 bases from J, the junction contained 11 bases not matched to a gene. This CDR3 is 15 amino acids long.

The DNA of the CDR3 is TGTGCCATCAGTGGAGGGCAAACATTTGGGGGCCCCCCTGAAGCTTTCTTT. It encodes CAISGGQTFGGPPEAFF. V usage is TRBV10-3 and J usage is TRBJ1-1; tentative D call: TRBD1 (6 bases). The CDR3 is 17 residues long. Per the germline V gene, CDR1 is ENHRY and CDR2 is SYGVKD. The ends were cut back, 4 bases at V and 6 bases at J, with 24 bases in the middle.